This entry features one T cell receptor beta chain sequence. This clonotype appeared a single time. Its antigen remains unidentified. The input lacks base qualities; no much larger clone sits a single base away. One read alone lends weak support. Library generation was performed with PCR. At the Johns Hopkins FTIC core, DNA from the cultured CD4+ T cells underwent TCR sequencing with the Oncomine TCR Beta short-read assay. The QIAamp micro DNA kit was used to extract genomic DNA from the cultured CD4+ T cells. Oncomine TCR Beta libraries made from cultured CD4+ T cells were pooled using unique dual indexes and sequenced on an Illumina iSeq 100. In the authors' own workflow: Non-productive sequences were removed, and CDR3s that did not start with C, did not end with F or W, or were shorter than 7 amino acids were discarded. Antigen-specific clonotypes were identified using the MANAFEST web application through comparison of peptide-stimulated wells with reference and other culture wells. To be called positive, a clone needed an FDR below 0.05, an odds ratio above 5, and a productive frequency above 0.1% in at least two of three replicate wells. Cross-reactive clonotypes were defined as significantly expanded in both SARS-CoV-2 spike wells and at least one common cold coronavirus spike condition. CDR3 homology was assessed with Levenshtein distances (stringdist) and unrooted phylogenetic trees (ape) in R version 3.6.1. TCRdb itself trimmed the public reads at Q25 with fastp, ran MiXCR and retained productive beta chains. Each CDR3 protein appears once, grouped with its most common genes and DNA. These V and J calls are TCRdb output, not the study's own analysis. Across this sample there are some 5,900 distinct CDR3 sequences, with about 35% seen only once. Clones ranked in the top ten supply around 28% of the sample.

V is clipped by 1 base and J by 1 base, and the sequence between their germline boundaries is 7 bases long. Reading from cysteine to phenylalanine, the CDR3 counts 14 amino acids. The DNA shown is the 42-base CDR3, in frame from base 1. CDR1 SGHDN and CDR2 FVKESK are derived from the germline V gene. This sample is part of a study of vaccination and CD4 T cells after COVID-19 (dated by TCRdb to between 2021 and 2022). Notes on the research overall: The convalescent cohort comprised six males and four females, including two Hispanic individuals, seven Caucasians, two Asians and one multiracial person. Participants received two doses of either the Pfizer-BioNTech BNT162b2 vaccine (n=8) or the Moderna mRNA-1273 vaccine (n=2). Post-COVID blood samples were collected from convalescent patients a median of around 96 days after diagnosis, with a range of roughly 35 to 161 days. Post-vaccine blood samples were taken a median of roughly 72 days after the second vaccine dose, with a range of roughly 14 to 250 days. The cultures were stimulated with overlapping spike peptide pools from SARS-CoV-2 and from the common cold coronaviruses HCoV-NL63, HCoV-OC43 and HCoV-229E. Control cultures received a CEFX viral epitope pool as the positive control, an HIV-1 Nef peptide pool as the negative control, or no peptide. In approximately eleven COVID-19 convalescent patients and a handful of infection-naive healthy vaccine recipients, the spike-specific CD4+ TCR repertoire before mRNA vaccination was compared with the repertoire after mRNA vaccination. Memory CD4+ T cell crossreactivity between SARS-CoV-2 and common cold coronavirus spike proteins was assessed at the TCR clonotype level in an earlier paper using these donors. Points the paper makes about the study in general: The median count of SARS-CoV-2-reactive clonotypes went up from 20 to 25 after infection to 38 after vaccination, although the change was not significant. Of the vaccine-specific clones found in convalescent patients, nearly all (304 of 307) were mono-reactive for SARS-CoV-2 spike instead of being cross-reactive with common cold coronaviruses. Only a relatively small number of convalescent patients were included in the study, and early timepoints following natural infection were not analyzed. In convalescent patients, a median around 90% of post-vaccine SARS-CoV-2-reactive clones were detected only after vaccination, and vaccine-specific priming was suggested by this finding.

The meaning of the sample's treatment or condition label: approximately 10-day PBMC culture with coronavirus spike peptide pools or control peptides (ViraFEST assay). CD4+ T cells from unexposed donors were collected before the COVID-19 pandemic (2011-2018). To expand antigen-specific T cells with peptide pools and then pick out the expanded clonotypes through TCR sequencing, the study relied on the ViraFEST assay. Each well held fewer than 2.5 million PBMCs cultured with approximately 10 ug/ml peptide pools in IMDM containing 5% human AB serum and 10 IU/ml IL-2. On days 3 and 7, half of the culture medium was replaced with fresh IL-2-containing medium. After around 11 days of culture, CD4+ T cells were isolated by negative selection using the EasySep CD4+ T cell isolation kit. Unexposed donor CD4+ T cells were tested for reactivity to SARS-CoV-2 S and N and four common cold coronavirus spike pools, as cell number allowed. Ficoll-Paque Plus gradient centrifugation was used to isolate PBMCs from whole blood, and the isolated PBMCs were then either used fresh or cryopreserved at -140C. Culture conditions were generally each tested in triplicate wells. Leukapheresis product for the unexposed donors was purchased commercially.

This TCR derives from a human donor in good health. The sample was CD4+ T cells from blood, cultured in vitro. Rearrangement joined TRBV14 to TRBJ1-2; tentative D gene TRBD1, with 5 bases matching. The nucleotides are TGTGCCAGCAGCCAAGGACAGAATAACTATGGCTACACCTTC. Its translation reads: CASSQGQNNYGYTF.